The entry below describes one TCR beta chain. These data originate in a study of blood T cell repertoires in COVID-19. Study context: T cells, B-cell-depleted T cells, or PBMCs provided the cDNA or gDNA that served as material.

This CDR3 spans 14 amino acids. Trimming cost V 0 bases and J 4 bases, with 7 bases left between them. Per the germline V gene, CDR1 is LGHNA and CDR2 is YSLEER. In the authors' methods: Scientists estimated how many nucleated cells there were by amplifying reference gene primers. Repertoires were generated with immunoSEQ multiplex PCR, while TCRdb's copy carries only in-frame clones and drops some. That table supplies the V and J calls and clone size; D and trimming were determined from the DNA. The sample holds about 300,000 clones, 88% seen once. This clonotype originated in a woman in her 30s who had recovered from COVID-19. Material for sequencing was peripheral blood. The chain combines TRBV4-3 with TRBJ1-3, with D perhaps matching TRBD1 (5 bases). This chain's CDR3 is CASSQDRQGNTIYF. The DNA for the CDR3 is TGCGCCAGCAGCCAAGATCGACAGGGAAACACCATATATTTT.